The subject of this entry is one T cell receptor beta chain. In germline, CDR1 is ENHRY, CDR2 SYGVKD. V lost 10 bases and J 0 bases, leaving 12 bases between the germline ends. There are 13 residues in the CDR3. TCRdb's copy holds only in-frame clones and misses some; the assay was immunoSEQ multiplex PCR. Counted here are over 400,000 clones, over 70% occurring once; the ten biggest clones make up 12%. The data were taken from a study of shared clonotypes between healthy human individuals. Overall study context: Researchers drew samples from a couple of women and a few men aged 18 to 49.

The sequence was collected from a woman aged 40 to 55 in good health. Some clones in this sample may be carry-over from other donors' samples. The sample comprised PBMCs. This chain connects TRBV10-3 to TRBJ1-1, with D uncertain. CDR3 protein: CASISGVNTEAFF. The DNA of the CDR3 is TGTGCCAGCATCTCCGGCGTGAACACTGAAGCTTTCTTT.